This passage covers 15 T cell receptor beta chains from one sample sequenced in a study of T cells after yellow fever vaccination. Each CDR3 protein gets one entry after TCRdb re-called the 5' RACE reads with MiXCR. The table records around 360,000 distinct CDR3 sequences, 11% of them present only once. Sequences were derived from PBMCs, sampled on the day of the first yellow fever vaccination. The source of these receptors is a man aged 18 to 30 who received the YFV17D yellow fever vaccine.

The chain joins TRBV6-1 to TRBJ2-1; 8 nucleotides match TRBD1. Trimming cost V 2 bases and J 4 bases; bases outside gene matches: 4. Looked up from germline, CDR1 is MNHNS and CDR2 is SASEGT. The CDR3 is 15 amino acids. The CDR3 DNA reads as TGTGCCAGCAGTGAACGGGACAGGCCTTACAATGAGCAGTTCTTC. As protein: CASSERDRPYNEQFF.

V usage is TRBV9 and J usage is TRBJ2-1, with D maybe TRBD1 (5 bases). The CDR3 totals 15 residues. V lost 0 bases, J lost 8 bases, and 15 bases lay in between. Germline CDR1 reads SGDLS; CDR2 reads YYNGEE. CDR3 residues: CASSVGGTEAYEQFF. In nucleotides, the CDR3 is TGTGCCAGCAGCGTAGGGGGCACCGAGGCGTATGAGCAGTTCTTC.

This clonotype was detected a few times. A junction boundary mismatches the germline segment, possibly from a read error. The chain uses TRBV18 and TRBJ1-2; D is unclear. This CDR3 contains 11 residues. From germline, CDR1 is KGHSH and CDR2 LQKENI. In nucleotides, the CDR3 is TGTGCCAGCTCACCAGAGACGGGATTGCACTTC. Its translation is CASSPETGLHF.

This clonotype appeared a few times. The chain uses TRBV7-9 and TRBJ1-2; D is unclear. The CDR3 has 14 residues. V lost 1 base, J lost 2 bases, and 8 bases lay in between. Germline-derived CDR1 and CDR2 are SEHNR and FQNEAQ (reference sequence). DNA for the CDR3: TGTGCCAGCAGCTTAGGAGGGTACAACTATGGCTACACCTTC. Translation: CASSLGGYNYGYTF.

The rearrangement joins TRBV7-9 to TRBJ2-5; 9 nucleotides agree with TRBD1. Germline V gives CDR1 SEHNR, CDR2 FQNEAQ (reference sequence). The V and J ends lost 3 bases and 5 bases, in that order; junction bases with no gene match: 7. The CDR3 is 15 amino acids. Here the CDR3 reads CASSFMGQGPETQYF. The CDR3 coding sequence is TGTGCCAGCAGCTTTATGGGACAGGGTCCCGAGACCCAGTACTTC.

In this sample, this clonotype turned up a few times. The CDR3: CASSSSPPTDTQYF. CDR3 nucleotides: TGCGCCAGCAGCTCCTCCCCCCCCACAGATACGCAGTATTTT. The rearrangement joins TRBV5-1 to TRBJ2-3; D remains unclear. The germline V gene has CDR1 SGHRS and CDR2 YFSETQ. The CDR3 loop spans 14 amino acids. V was clipped by 3 bases and J by 2 bases, with 10 bases between them. Full variable domain (remainder filled in from reference TRBV5-1 and TRBJ2-3): KAGVTQTPRYLIKTRGQQVTLSCSPISGHRSVSWYQQTPGQGLQFLFEYFSETQRNKGNFPGRFSGRQFSNSRSEMNVSTLELGDSALYLCASSSSPPTDTQYFGPGTRLTVL.

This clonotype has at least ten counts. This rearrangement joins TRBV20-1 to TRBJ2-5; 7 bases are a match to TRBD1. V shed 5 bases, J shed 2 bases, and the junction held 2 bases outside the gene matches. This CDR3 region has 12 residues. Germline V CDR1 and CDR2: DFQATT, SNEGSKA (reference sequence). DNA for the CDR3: TGCAGTGCTGGGACAGATCAAGAGACCCAGTACTTC. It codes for CSAGTDQETQYF.

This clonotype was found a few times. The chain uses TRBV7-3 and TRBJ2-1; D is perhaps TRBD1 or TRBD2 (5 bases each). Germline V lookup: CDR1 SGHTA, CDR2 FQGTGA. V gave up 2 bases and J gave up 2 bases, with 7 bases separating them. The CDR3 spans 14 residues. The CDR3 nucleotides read TGTGCCAGCAGCTTAGGGACGCCCTACAATGAGCAGTTCTTC. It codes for CASSLGTPYNEQFF.

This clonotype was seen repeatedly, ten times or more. The CDR3 reads CASSPWGAGSPLHF. The CDR3 coding sequence is TGTGCCAGCAGCCCTTGGGGGGCAGGATCACCCCTCCACTTT. The chain uses TRBV9 and TRBJ1-6, with a possible D match to TRBD1 (6 bases). The CDR3 spans 14 residues. CDR1 is SGDLS, CDR2 YYNGEE, per germline. V was pared by 4 bases and J by 10 bases, with 15 bases between.

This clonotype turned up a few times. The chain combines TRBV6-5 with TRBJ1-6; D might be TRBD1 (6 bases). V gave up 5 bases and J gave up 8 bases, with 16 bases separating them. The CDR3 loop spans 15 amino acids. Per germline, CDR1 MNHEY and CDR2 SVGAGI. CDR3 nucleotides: TGTGCCAGCAGTCGCCCCCGGGACAAAGATTCACCCCTCCACTTT. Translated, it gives CASSRPRDKDSPLHF.

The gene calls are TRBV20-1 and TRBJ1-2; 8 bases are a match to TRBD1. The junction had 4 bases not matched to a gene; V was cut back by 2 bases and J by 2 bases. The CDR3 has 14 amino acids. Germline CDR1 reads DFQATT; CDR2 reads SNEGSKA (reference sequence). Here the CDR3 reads CSARLGQGNYGYTF. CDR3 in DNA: TGCAGTGCTAGACTCGGACAGGGCAACTATGGCTACACCTTC.

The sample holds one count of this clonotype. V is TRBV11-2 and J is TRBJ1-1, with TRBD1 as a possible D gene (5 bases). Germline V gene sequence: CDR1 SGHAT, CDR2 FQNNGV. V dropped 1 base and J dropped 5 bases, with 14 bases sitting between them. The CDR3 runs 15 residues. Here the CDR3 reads CASSLGLGRGTEAFF. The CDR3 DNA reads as TGTGCCAGCAGCTTAGGGTTGGGGAGGGGAACTGAAGCTTTCTTT.

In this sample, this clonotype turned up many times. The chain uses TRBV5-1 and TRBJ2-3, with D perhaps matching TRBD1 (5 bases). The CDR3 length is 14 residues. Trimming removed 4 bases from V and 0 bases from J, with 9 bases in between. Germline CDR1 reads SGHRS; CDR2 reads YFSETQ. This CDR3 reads CASSRTSSTDTQYF. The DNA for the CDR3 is TGCGCCAGCAGCAGGACATCTAGCACAGATACGCAGTATTTT.

CDR3 sequence: CASRGLAATGELFF. In DNA form, the CDR3 reads TGTGCCAGCAGGGGACTAGCGGCTACCGGGGAGCTGTTTTTT. The rearrangement uses TRBV2 and TRBJ2-2; 11 nucleotides align to TRBD2. The CDR3 is 14 amino acids. Per germline, CDR1 SNHLY and CDR2 FYNNEI. The V and J ends lost 6 bases and 5 bases, in that order; junction bases with no gene match: 2.

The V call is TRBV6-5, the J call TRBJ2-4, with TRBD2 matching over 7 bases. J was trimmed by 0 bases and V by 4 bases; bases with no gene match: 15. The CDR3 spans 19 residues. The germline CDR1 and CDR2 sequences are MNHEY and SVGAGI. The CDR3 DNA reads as TGTGCCAGCAGTTGGTCCCCGGGCGGGGGAAGGGGAGCCAAAAACATTCAGTACTTC. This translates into CASSWSPGGGRGAKNIQYF.